The 4 T cell receptor beta chains reported below all come from one sample, sequenced in a study of a mutant IDH1 vaccine in newly diagnosed glioma. Time point indicated: baseline, week 1 (first vaccination visit). Indicated treatment: pre-vaccination baseline after standard-of-care therapy. Libraries were prepared by immunoSEQ multiplex PCR; TCRdb keeps only in-frame clonotypes and omits some of them. The sample consists of around 100,000 clones, approximately 80% of them appearing once. This sample comprised PBMCs, obtained from a glioma patient treated with radiotherapy, temozolomide or both. The receptors were sampled from a man aged 35-49 years with glioma. Some clones in this sample may be carry-over from other donors' samples.

The V and J genes are TRBV10-3 and TRBJ2-7, with D hard to call. This CDR3 has 13 residues. CDR1 and CDR2 from the germline V gene are ENHRY and SYGVKD. V lost 0 bases and J lost 2, with 5 bases in between. In DNA form, the CDR3 reads TGTGCCATCAGTGAGTCCCGGACCTACGAGCAGTACTTC. Protein product: CAISESRTYEQYF.

The chain links TRBV11-3 to TRBJ1-4; D is undetermined. Trimming pared 5 bases from V and 7 bases from J, leaving 11 bases between. This CDR3 contains 13 residues. Germline values: CDR1 SGHNT, CDR2 YENEEA. In DNA form, the CDR3 reads TGTGCCAGCAGCCCACACCCCGGTGAAAAACTGTTTTTT. It encodes CASSPHPGEKLFF. Full variable domain (outside the CDR3, taken from reference TRBV11-3 and TRBJ1-4): EAGVVQSPRYKIIEKKQPVAFWCNPISGHNTLYWYLQNLGQGPELLIRYENEEAVDDSQLPKDRFSAERLKGVDSTLKIQPAELGDSAVYLCASSPHPGEKLFFGSGTQLSVL.

V gene TRBV18 combines with J gene TRBJ1-1; the D is unclear. This CDR3 comprises 16 residues. Germline V lookup: CDR1 KGHSH, CDR2 LQKENI. V was pared by 2 bases and J by 0 bases, with 13 bases between. The CDR3 nucleotides are TGTGCCAGCTCACCAATCGTCGCCAGAATGAACACTGAAGCTTTCTTT. It yields the protein CASSPIVARMNTEAFF.

Points on this clone: Other DNA sequences in this specimen translate into the identical CDR3. The chain combines TRBV19 with TRBJ1-5; tentatively, D is TRBD1 (6 bases). The V gene lost 7 bases and the J gene lost 2 bases, with 9 bases spanning the gap. The V gene's germline CDR1 is LNHDA and CDR2 SQIVND (reference sequence). The CDR3 is made up of 13 amino acids. The CDR3 region is CASTNRGNQPQHF. CDR3 coding DNA: TGTGCCAGTACTAACAGGGGCAATCAGCCCCAGCATTTT.